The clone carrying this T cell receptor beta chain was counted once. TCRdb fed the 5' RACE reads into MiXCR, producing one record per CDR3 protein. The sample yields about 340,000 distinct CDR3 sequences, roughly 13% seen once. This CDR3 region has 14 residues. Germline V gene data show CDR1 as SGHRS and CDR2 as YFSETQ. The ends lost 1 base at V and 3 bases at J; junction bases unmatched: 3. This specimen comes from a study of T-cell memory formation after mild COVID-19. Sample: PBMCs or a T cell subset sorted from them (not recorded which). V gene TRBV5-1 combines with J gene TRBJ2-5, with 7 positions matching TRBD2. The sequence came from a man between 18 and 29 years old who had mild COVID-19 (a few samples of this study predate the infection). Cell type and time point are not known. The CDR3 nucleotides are TGCGCCAGCAGCTTGACTAGCGCGAAAGAGACCCAGTACTTC. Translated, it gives CASSLTSAKETQYF. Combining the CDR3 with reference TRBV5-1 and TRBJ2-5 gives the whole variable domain KAGVTQTPRYLIKTRGQQVTLSCSPISGHRSVSWYQQTPGQGLQFLFEYFSETQRNKGNFPGRFSGRQFSNSRSEMNVSTLELGDSALYLCASSLTSAKETQYFGPGTRLLVL.